Listed here is a single T cell receptor (beta chain). The sample holds other DNA sequences that translate to the same CDR3. This CDR3 region has 15 residues. Looked up from germline, CDR1 is WSHSY and CDR2 is SAAADI. Trimming took off 4 bases at V and 7 bases at J, with 20 bases between the two ends. The data belong to a study of cytomegalovirus exposure and HLA in healthy donors. PCR amplification relied on 60 Vbeta primers (plus 13 Jbeta primers). Produced via immunoSEQ multiplex PCR; TCRdb's table is partial and in-frame only. The repertoire has 110,000 or so clones, about 8.6% of them found once; the top ten carry around 6%.

The sample taken for sequencing was PBMCs. The source of this sequence is a woman aged 40 to 55 in good health and CMV-seropositive. This sequence joins TRBV10-2 and TRBJ2-7; weak D call: TRBD1 (5 bases). The CDR3 reads CASSATDKVNYEQYF. CDR3 DNA: TGCGCCAGCAGTGCGACGGACAAGGTCAACTATGAGCAGTACTTC.